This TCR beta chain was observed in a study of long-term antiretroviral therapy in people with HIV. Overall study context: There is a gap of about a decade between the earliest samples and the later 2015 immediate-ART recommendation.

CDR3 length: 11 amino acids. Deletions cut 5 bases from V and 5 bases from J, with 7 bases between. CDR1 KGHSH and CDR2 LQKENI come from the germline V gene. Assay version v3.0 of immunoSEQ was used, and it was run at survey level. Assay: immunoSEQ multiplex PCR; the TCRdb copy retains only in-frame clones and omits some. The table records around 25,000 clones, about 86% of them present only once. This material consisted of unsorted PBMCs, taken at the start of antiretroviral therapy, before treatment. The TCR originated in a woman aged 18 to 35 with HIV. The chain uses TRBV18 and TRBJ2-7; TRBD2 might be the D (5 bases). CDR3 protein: CASSWGDEQYF. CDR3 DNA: TGTGCCAGCTCATGGGGAGACGAGCAGTACTTC.